The 31 T cell receptor beta chains in this list originate from one sample, sequenced in a study of molecular identifiers for immune sequencing clone quantification (dated by TCRdb to the late 2010s). Library prep was done by PCR. Reads for this sample came from a NextSeq 500. TCRdb handled the public reads itself, with Q25 trimming in fastp and clone calling in MiXCR, and kept productive beta chains. Merged by CDR3 protein, the rows form single entries marked with the most common genes and DNA. The sample profile shows over 550,000 distinct CDR3 sequences; roughly 27% of them were found once. About 0.84% of the sample is in the top ten clones. Material for sequencing was naive CD8+ T cells from blood, with Jurkat cell RNA spiked in. The cell subset or site tag for this specimen amounts to: FACS-sorted CD8+CD4-CCR7+CD45RA+ naive T cells. The receptors were gathered from a human donor in good health. Some libraries in this study had Jurkat cell RNA spiked in.

This clonotype was counted between two and nine times. The CDR3 region is CAWSVGDPLSGELFF. The CDR3 bases are TGTGCCTGGAGTGTAGGGGACCCCCTATCCGGGGAGCTGTTTTTT. V and J are TRBV30 and TRBJ2-2; D may correspond to TRBD1 or TRBD2 (5 bases each). CDR1 GTSNPN and CDR2 SVGIG come from the germline V gene (reference sequence). Between the trimmed V and J ends, which lost 0 bases and 6 bases, there was a span of 14 bases. This CDR3 contains 15 residues.

This clonotype was found many times. V and J are TRBV5-4 and TRBJ2-5, with 7 bases lining up with TRBD1. With V trimmed by 3 bases and J by 5 bases, 13 bases remained unmatched. Germline CDR1 and CDR2: SGHNT and YYREEE (reference sequence). The CDR3 loop spans 16 amino acids. The CDR3 is CASSSWTGSGRETQYF. In DNA, the CDR3 is TGTGCCAGCAGCTCCTGGACAGGTTCGGGGCGGGAGACCCAGTACTTC. Looking up the rest from reference TRBV5-4 and TRBJ2-5 gives the full variable domain: ETGVTQSPTHLIKTRGQQVTLRCSSQSGHNTVSWYQQALGQGPQFIFQYYREEENGRGNFPPRFSGLQFPNYSSELNVNALELDDSALYLCASSSWTGSGRETQYFGPGTRLLVL.

This clonotype was recorded at least ten times. This sequence joins TRBV19 and TRBJ2-7, with D unclear. Per the germline V gene, CDR1 is LNHDA and CDR2 is SQIVND (reference sequence). The CDR3 extends over 13 amino acids. V was trimmed by 3 bases and J by 1 base, leaving 7 bases between them. CDR3 DNA: TGTGCCAGTAGTATGACATTTTCCTACGAGCAGTACTTC. Amino acid sequence: CASSMTFSYEQYF.

This clonotype came up a few times. The rearrangement joins TRBV7-9 to TRBJ1-2, with TRBD1 identical over 7 bases. J gave up 3 bases and V 5 bases, and 9 bases lay outside the gene matches. This CDR3 has 15 residues. The germline V gene encodes CDR1 SEHNR and CDR2 FQNEAQ (reference sequence). CDR3 sequence: CASSQGTELYYGYTF. CDR3 sequence (DNA): TGTGCCAGCAGCCAAGGGACAGAACTCTACTATGGCTACACCTTC.

This rearrangement joins TRBV5-3 to TRBJ2-2; 7 bases agree with TRBD2. TRBV5-3 carries the ORF label, with uncertain function. The V gene end was trimmed by 8 bases and the J gene end by 7 bases; junction bases not matched to a gene: 11. The CDR3 is 14 amino acids. The CDR3 here is CASAGLVFNGELFF. In DNA form, the CDR3 reads TGTGCCAGCGCCGGACTAGTGTTTAACGGGGAGCTGTTTTTT.

This clonotype was seen ten or more times. DNA for the CDR3: TGCAAGGACCCTGACTCCCTTCAGCCCCAGCATTTT. The encoded protein is CKDPDSLQPQHF. The J gene is TRBJ1-5, the V gene TRBV20-1; no firm D call. Germline V gives CDR1 DFQATT, CDR2 SNEGSKA (reference sequence). CDR3 size: 12 residues.

This clonotype showed up just a few times. This chain connects TRBV29-1 to TRBJ2-1; 9 nucleotides agree with TRBD2. Germline CDR1 and CDR2: SQVTM and ANQGSEA. There are 16 residues in the CDR3. The ends lost 4 bases at V and 4 bases at J; junction bases unmatched: 11. The DNA of the CDR3 is TGCAGCGTTGGTGAAGTAGCGGGAGACTTATACAATGAGCAGTTCTTC. It codes for CSVGEVAGDLYNEQFF.

This clonotype occurred many times. The chain joins TRBV13 to TRBJ1-1; TRBD1 is a possible D gene (5 bases). This CDR3 comprises 15 residues. V lost 2 bases, J lost 4 bases, and 14 bases lay in between. Germline V gives CDR1 PRHDT, CDR2 FYEKMQ (reference sequence). CDR3 in DNA: TGTGCCAGCAGCTTACGTGCAGGGAGGTTCACTGAAGCTTTCTTT. Amino acids: CASSLRAGRFTEAFF.

There are a few counts of this clonotype. This chain uses TRBV5-6 with TRBJ2-4; D is possibly TRBD2 (6 bases). The V end was cut by 0 bases, the J end by 5 bases, with 21 bases between. The CDR3 consists of 18 residues. From germline, CDR1 is SGHDT and CDR2 YYEEEE. In nucleotides, the CDR3 is TGTGCCAGCAGCTTGGCCAATACGCGGGGCCTTTTAGAAAACATTCAGTACTTC. Translation gives CASSLANTRGLLENIQYF.

The genes are TRBV6-5 and TRBJ2-3; 10 bases line up with TRBD2. CDR1 MNHEY and CDR2 SVGAGI come from the germline V gene. The junction had 7 bases not matched to a gene; V was cut back by 6 bases and J by 4 bases. CDR3 length: 15 amino acids. Here the CDR3 DNA reads TGTGCCAGCAGCCCTCTAGCGGGGGTTTCAGATACGCAGTATTTT. Translation: CASSPLAGVSDTQYF.

This clonotype was detected many times. The J gene is TRBJ2-5, the V gene TRBV28, with a possible D match to TRBD1 (6 bases). V was pared by 4 bases and J by 2 bases, with 11 bases between. This CDR3 spans 14 amino acids. Germline V gene data show CDR1 as MDHEN and CDR2 as SYDVKM. CDR3 bases: TGTGCCAGCAGTTACGGACAGAGACAAGAGACCCAGTACTTC. It specifies CASSYGQRQETQYF.

Of note for this clonotype: Being one base from a much bigger clone, this may be a read error. The chain recombines TRBV4-3 with TRBJ1-3; D may be TRBD1 (5 bases). Germline lookup yields CDR1 LGHNA and CDR2 YSLEER. The CDR3 consists of 17 residues. CDR3 coding DNA: TGCGCCAGCGGCCAAGATGGGGCGGACTTCTCTGGAAACACCATATATTTT. Translated: CASGQDGADFSGNTIYF.

The chain is built from TRBV19 and TRBJ1-5; unclear D gene. Trimming cost V 1 base and J 7 bases, with 14 bases left between them. Germline CDR1 is LNHDA and CDR2 is SQIVND (reference sequence). This CDR3 is built from 15 residues. CDR3 region: CASSIGSAGVQPQHF. DNA of the CDR3: TGTGCCAGTAGTATAGGATCGGCAGGCGTCCAGCCCCAGCATTTT. The full variable domain, completed using reference TRBV19 and TRBJ1-5, is DGGITQSPKYLFRKEGQNVTLSCEQNLNHDAMYWYRQDPGQGLRLIYYSQIVNDFQKGDIAEGYSVSREKKESFPLTVTSAQKNPTAFYLCASSIGSAGVQPQHFGDGTRLSIL.

In this sample, this clonotype turned up once. This may arise from a read error, as a much more abundant clone is one base away. This likely comes from a read error, as the CDR3 has no conserved phenylalanine or tryptophan at its end. J is TRBJ2-3 and V is TRBV7-9, with 8 positions matching TRBD2. The V gene end was trimmed by 2 bases and the J gene end by 5 bases; junction bases not matched to a gene: 6. Germline V CDR1 and CDR2: SEHNR, FQNEAQ (reference sequence). CDR3 length: 15 residues. The CDR3 reads CASSLLSGGLDTQYL. The CDR3 bases are TGTGCCAGCAGCTTATTGAGCGGGGGATTAGATACGCAGTATTTA.

This clonotype showed up many times. The gene calls are TRBV7-9 and TRBJ1-1, with D possibly TRBD1 on 6 matching bases. The V end lost 3 bases, the J end lost 0 bases, and 11 bases lay between the germline ends. The CDR3 runs 15 residues. CDR1 and CDR2 (germline): SEHNR, FQNEAQ (reference sequence). The CDR3, as DNA: TGTGCCAGCAGCTTTCAGGACAGTGTGAACACTGAAGCTTTCTTT. As protein: CASSFQDSVNTEAFF. The full variable domain, in which reference TRBV7-9 and TRBJ1-1 provide the parts outside the CDR3, is DTGVSQNPRHKITKRGQNVTFRCDPISEHNRLYWYRQTLGQGPEFLTYFQNEAQLEKSRLLSDRFSAERPKGSFSTLEIQRTEQGDSAMYLCASSFQDSVNTEAFFGQGTRLTVV.

This clonotype was recorded at least ten times. V gene TRBV4-1 combines with J gene TRBJ1-1; D possibly corresponds to TRBD1 (5 bases). The CDR3 is made up of 15 amino acids. V was clipped by 0 bases and J by 0 bases, with 8 bases between them. Per germline, CDR1 MGHRA and CDR2 YSYEKL. CDR3 amino acids: CASSQDQGLNTEAFF. DNA for the CDR3: TGCGCCAGCAGCCAAGATCAGGGTTTGAACACTGAAGCTTTCTTT.

The V call is TRBV27, the J call TRBJ2-3; no definite D call. This CDR3 comprises 13 residues. Germline V gives CDR1 MNHEY, CDR2 SMNVEV (reference sequence). The V end lost 6 bases, the J end lost 6 bases, and 13 bases lay between the germline ends. This CDR3 is CASRHGHVDTQYF. In nucleotides, the CDR3 is TGTGCCAGCAGACATGGGCATGTGGATACGCAGTATTTT.

As regards this clonotype: This could be a read error, since a much larger clone is one nucleotide away. CDR3 bases: TGCAGCGTTGAAGGCAGGGCTGACGGGGAGCTGGTTTTT. It yields the protein CSVEGRADGELVF. This chain uses TRBV29-1 with TRBJ2-2; the D call may be TRBD1 or TRBD2 (5 bases each). Germline V CDR1 and CDR2: SQVTM, ANQGSEA. The CDR3 consists of 13 residues.

V gene TRBV5-4 combines with J gene TRBJ1-3, with D unresolved. V gave up 0 bases and J gave up 2 bases, with 12 bases separating them. CDR3 size: 16 residues. Per germline, CDR1 SGHNT and CDR2 YYREEE (reference sequence). The CDR3 protein is CASSLDGDLAGNTIYF. CDR3 nucleotides: TGTGCCAGCAGCTTGGATGGGGATCTCGCTGGAAACACCATATATTTT.

This rearrangement joins TRBV24-1 to TRBJ2-1, with D unresolved. The CDR3 totals 12 residues. Germline loops: CDR1 KGHDR, CDR2 SFDVKD. V was shortened by 3 bases and J by 7 bases, with 6 bases between the two germline ends. The CDR3 coding sequence is TGTGCCACCAGTGATCCCAGGAATGAGCAGTTCTTC. Translated, it gives CATSDPRNEQFF.

The rearrangement links TRBV28 to TRBJ2-1; D is perhaps TRBD1 or TRBD2 (5 bases each). This CDR3 has 14 residues. Germline V lookup: CDR1 MDHEN, CDR2 SYDVKM. V gave up 5 bases and J gave up 3 bases, with 11 bases separating them. The CDR3 is CASSPRDLYNEQFF. CDR3 DNA sequence: TGTGCCAGCAGTCCAAGGGACCTCTACAATGAGCAGTTCTTC.

This clonotype was found a few times. The DNA of the CDR3 is TGTGCCAGCACCCCTAGCGGGAGGGAATCCTACAATGAGCAGTTCTTC. Its translation: CASTPSGRESYNEQFF. V is TRBV13 and J is TRBJ2-1; 12 positions match TRBD2. This CDR3 has 16 amino acids. V lost 7 bases, J lost 1 base, and 5 bases stayed unmatched. Germline-derived CDR1 and CDR2 are PRHDT and FYEKMQ (reference sequence).

In the case of this clonotype: A read error may produce the germline difference seen at one junction end. The chain has TRBV9 and TRBJ1-3; TRBD1 might be the D (6 bases). CDR1 is SGDLS, CDR2 YYNGEE, per germline. This CDR3 spans 15 amino acids. Written as DNA, the CDR3 is TGTGCCAGCGGCGTAGGACAGAGTATTGGAAACACCATATATTTT. Its translation is CASGVGQSIGNTIYF.

Many counts were recorded for this clonotype. J is TRBJ1-5 and V is TRBV4-1; D remains ambiguous. The V gene lost 2 bases and the J gene lost 4 bases, with 9 bases spanning the gap. CDR1 is MGHRA and CDR2 is YSYEKL in the germline V gene. This CDR3 spans 14 amino acids. The chain's CDR3 is CASSQWSENQPQHF. The CDR3 DNA sequence: TGCGCCAGCAGCCAATGGTCAGAAAATCAGCCCCAGCATTTT.

This clonotype was seen more than once but under ten times. The rearrangement uses TRBV28 and TRBJ2-7, with 11 bases matching TRBD1. Trimming removed 5 bases from V and 7 bases from J; junction bases left unmatched: 7. Germline values: CDR1 MDHEN, CDR2 SYDVKM. The CDR3 consists of 14 residues. CDR3 sequence reads: CASSLDRGRSEQYF. In DNA form, the CDR3 reads TGTGCCAGCAGTCTGGACAGGGGGCGCAGTGAGCAGTACTTC.

This clonotype showed up just a few times. V is TRBV27 and J is TRBJ2-7; D gene uncertain. V was clipped by 0 bases and J by 2 bases, with 8 bases between them. The germline V gene has CDR1 MNHEY and CDR2 SMNVEV (reference sequence). This CDR3 has 14 residues. This CDR3 reads CASSLSVPPYEQYF. The DNA for the CDR3 is TGTGCCAGCAGTTTATCAGTGCCCCCCTACGAGCAGTACTTC.

The count of this clonotype is one. This chain uses TRBV5-3 with TRBJ1-5; D is uncertain. TRBV5-3 is treated as an ORF (open reading frame) with a function not yet certain. The CDR3 consists of 14 residues. Trimming shortened V by 8 bases and J by 1 base, and 13 bases separated the two germline ends. CDR3 in amino acids: CASGKDGSNQPQHF. As DNA, the CDR3 is TGTGCCAGCGGCAAGGACGGCAGCAATCAGCCCCAGCATTTT.

The V and J genes are TRBV12-3 or TRBV12-4 and TRBJ1-2; 10 nucleotides align to TRBD1. This CDR3 is 15 amino acids long. Trimming took 5 bases from V and 7 from J; bases not matched to a gene: 10. The CDR3 loop reads CASSPGTGVGVGYTF. Here the CDR3 DNA reads TGTGCCAGCAGTCCCGGGACAGGGGTAGGGGTTGGCTACACCTTC.

The rearrangement uses TRBV13 and TRBJ2-1; no clear D. The CDR3 is 14 amino acids. Trimming shortened V by 4 bases and J by 1 base, and 8 bases separated the two germline ends. CDR1 is PRHDT and CDR2 is FYEKMQ in the germline V gene (reference sequence). The CDR3 coding sequence is TGTGCCAGCAGCTCAGCCAGGTCCTACAATGAGCAGTTCTTC. Protein product: CASSSARSYNEQFF. The whole variable domain, remainder taken from reference TRBV13 and TRBJ2-1, is AAGVIQSPRHLIKEKRETATLKCYPIPRHDTVYWYQQGPGQDPQFLISFYEKMQSDKGSIPDRFSAQQFSDYHSELNMSSLELGDSALYFCASSSARSYNEQFFGPGTRLTVL.

The V call is TRBV6-1, the J call TRBJ2-2; TRBD1 might be the D (6 bases). There are 15 residues in the CDR3. V lost 5 bases, J lost 4 bases, and 14 bases lay in between. Germline assignment: CDR1 MNHNS and CDR2 SASEGT. CDR3 DNA: TGTGCCAGCAGTCAGAGCAGGGGCCCCACCGGGGAGCTGTTTTTT. Translated: CASSQSRGPTGELFF.

This chain connects TRBV27 to TRBJ2-2; D possibly corresponds to TRBD1 (5 bases). Germline CDR1 reads MNHEY; CDR2 reads SMNVEV (reference sequence). V was shortened by 4 bases and J by 1 base, with 10 bases between the two germline ends. There are 15 residues in the CDR3. CDR3 residues: CASSSRTMNTGELFF. The CDR3 DNA reads TGTGCCAGCAGTTCTCGGACAATGAACACCGGGGAGCTGTTTTTT.